Here is one T cell receptor (beta chain) with its context. This clonotype was picked up many times. The antigen it binds to is not known. Base qualities are missing; no much larger clone stands one base away. This record comes from a study of early T cells in non-severe SARS-CoV-2 infection (dated by TCRdb to about 2021). Notes on the research overall: Because TCR sequencing was done on bulk RNA from unsorted whole blood, the alpha and beta chains could not be paired.

Results and caveats for the whole study, not just this receptor: VDJdb matching was skewed toward anti-spike CD8 responses and likely underestimated virus-specific expansions, missing private and CD4 specificities.

The library relied on 5' RACE. The data were produced on a NextSeq 500. In the TCR library protocol, unique molecular identifiers were attached to individual cDNA molecules to correct for PCR bias and sequencing error. Both TCR alpha and beta chains were sequenced, and tight co-correlation was observed between alpha and beta sequence abundances in each sample. Turning to the authors' computational methods: Decombinator V4 was used to annotate the V gene, J gene and CDR3 of the TCR sequences. Expanded TCRs were defined as changing significantly between any two time points under a Poisson model with p below 0.0001. Abundances of TCRs were expressed as counts per million after normalisation to the total number of TCRs sequenced in each sample. VDJdb, accessed 1 November 2021, was searched for CMV, EBV and SARS-CoV-2 annotated TCRs, excluding TCRs annotated for multiple antigens. TCRdb ran its own pipeline on the public reads, namely fastp trimming at Q25 and MiXCR clone calling, and kept in-frame beta chains. Records with the same CDR3 protein are collapsed into one entry carrying the most frequent genes and DNA. V and J calls and clone size were set by TCRdb, not the authors. A total of 45,000 or so distinct CDR3 sequences appear in this sample, about a quarter of them only once. In total, the top ten clones hold approximately 4.4% of the sample.

This was a case-control study nested in a cohort of healthcare workers in London, UK, who had nasopharyngeal swab PCR tests and blood samples taken every week. Healthcare workers were recruited between 23 and 31 March 2020, during the week of the UK lockdown, and were followed weekly for up to roughly 16 weeks. The sample here was whole blood, taken at baseline. This sequence originates from an adult who was a healthcare worker with PCR-confirmed SARS-CoV-2 infection or an uninfected control (not recorded which).

The CDR3 is CASSLGIEAFF. The nucleotide sequence reads as follows: TGTGCCAGCAGCCTCGGGATTGAAGCTTTCTTT. The chain was built from TRBV12-3 or TRBV12-4 and TRBJ1-1; the D gene is unclear. The junction carries 9 bases between V and J, which are trimmed by 6 bases and 7 bases respectively. The CDR3, cysteine through phenylalanine, is 11 amino acids long. The DNA shown is the 33-base CDR3, in frame from base 1.